This T cell receptor beta chain comes out of a study of T-cell memory formation after mild COVID-19. Across the study: There were largely donor-specific TCR clusters.

Turning to this clonotype: Its antigen is currently unknown.

Trimming left V 2 bases short and J 8 bases short, with 7 bases between. There are 13 residues in the CDR3. Study-wide results and limits: Contracting CD4+ clones lay largely in CM and EM, with CD8+ ones residing in EMRA. Whereas later expanders leaned CD4+, clones contracting day 15 to 85 showed a balanced CD4/CD8 makeup.

MiXCR, run by TCRdb on the 5' RACE reads, gives a single entry per CDR3 protein. The sample yields under 700,000 distinct CDR3 sequences, roughly 22% seen once. Sequencing used PBMCs or a T cell subset sorted from them (not recorded which). The rearrangement links TRBV12-3 or TRBV12-4 to TRBJ1-6; D is ambiguous. This sequence was found in an adult woman who had mild COVID-19 (a few samples of this study predate the infection). Cell type and time point are not known. In DNA, the CDR3 is TGTGCCAGCAGTTTATCGGGGTATTCACCCCTCCACTTT. It encodes CASSLSGYSPLHF.